Presented here are 19 T cell receptor beta chains from one specimen sequenced in a study of T cell repertoires in cytomegalovirus infection. TCRdb re-called the reads through MiXCR, storing one row per CDR3 protein. The table includes roughly 700,000 distinct CDR3 sequences, roughly 30% detected once. Their recognized antigens are unknown. The starting material was cultured PBMCs, obtained from culture after CMV antigen stimulation. The receptors here all came from a human donor in good health (CMV status not recorded). Some clones in this sample may be carry-over from other donors' samples.

The genes are TRBV29-1 and TRBJ2-1, with 7 bases aligning to TRBD1. Germline CDR1 is SQVTM and CDR2 is ANQGSEA. Trimming took 7 bases from V and 7 from J; bases not matched to a gene: 10. There are 13 residues in the CDR3. The CDR3 is CSARRTGVNEQFF. CDR3 bases: TGCAGCGCGCGCCGGACAGGCGTTAATGAGCAGTTCTTC.

There are a few counts of this clonotype. The chain employs TRBV12-3 or TRBV12-4 and TRBJ2-1; 9 bases fit TRBD1. This CDR3 has 15 amino acids. V lost 6 bases, J lost 5 bases, and 8 bases stayed unmatched. CDR3 bases: TGTGCCAGCAGCGCCCCCTGGGACAGGGACAATGAGCAGTTCTTC. It specifies CASSAPWDRDNEQFF.

The rearrangement uses TRBV12-3 or TRBV12-4 and TRBJ1-2; TRBD1 might be the D (6 bases). The CDR3 is 15 amino acids. Between the trimmed V and J ends, which lost 6 bases and 0 bases, there was a span of 14 bases. DNA of the CDR3: TGTGCCAGCAGCTTGATGGACAGAACTAACTATGGCTACACCTTC. Amino acids: CASSLMDRTNYGYTF.

Here the CDR3 reads CASRRANTEAFF. The CDR3 DNA reads as TGTGCCAGCAGACGGGCGAACACTGAAGCTTTCTTT. This sequence joins TRBV12-3 or TRBV12-4 and TRBJ1-1; D remains ambiguous. This CDR3 spans 12 amino acids. V lost 6 bases, J lost 1 base, and 6 bases lay in between.

The chain joins TRBV7-9 to TRBJ1-6, with D hard to call. The CDR3 is 13 residues long. With 2 bases removed from V and 10 bases from J, the gap between germline ends came to 9 bases. Germline V gene sequence: CDR1 SEHNR, CDR2 FQNEAQ (reference sequence). CDR3 sequence: CASSLQLRSPLHF. CDR3 sequence (DNA): TGTGCCAGCAGCTTACAGCTGAGGTCACCCCTCCACTTT.

This clonotype was detected ten times or more. This chain links TRBV7-2 with TRBJ1-4; D might be TRBD1 (5 bases). Looked up from germline, CDR1 is SGHTA and CDR2 is FQGNSA. The CDR3 runs 17 residues. V was trimmed by 1 base and J by 5 bases, leaving 17 bases between them. The chain's CDR3 is CASSLVKGAGENEKLFF. CDR3 nucleotide sequence: TGTGCCAGCAGCTTAGTGAAGGGCGCGGGGGAAAATGAAAAACTGTTTTTT.

This clonotype was recorded a few times. The chain couples TRBV28 to TRBJ2-1, with TRBD1 as a possible D gene (6 bases). V dropped 3 bases and J dropped 3 bases, with 15 bases sitting between them. This CDR3 region has 16 residues. The germline V gene encodes CDR1 MDHEN and CDR2 SYDVKM. CDR3 residues: CASSFPAQGHYNEQFF. CDR3 DNA: TGTGCCAGCAGTTTCCCGGCACAGGGACACTACAATGAGCAGTTCTTC.

The sample holds a few counts of this clonotype. The V gene is TRBV6-1, the J gene TRBJ1-3, with D uncertain. Germline CDR1 MNHNS, CDR2 SASEGT. Trimming pared 6 bases from V and 0 bases from J, leaving 6 bases between. This CDR3 spans 13 amino acids. CDR3 sequence reads: CASRIFSGNTIYF. The CDR3 bases are TGTGCCAGCAGGATCTTCTCTGGAAACACCATATATTTT.

The chain recombines TRBV6-5 with TRBJ2-3, with D tentatively TRBD1 (5 bases). V shed 6 bases and J shed 8 bases, with 24 bases lying between them. This CDR3 is built from 16 residues. CDR1 and CDR2 (germline): MNHEY, SVGAGI. The CDR3 region is CASSPGFTSGYGTQYF. For the CDR3, the DNA is TGTGCCAGCAGCCCCGGCTTTACGTCAGGGTATGGTACGCAGTATTTT.

The chain is built from TRBV6-5 and TRBJ2-5; D is perhaps TRBD2 (5 bases). Germline CDR1 is MNHEY and CDR2 is SVGAGI. The CDR3 is 13 residues long. The germline V and J ends were trimmed by 10 bases and 5 bases, with 17 bases remaining between them. The CDR3 DNA is TGTGCCATCAGCCTAGGGAGAGGGGAGACCCAGTACTTC. It encodes CAISLGRGETQYF.

Many counts were recorded for this clonotype. The chain has TRBV6-2 or TRBV6-3 and TRBJ1-1, with 9 bases matching TRBD1. V was pared by 0 bases and J by 4 bases, with 3 bases of the junction left unmatched. Germline-derived CDR1 and CDR2 are MNHEY and SVGEGT. The CDR3 has 15 residues. The CDR3 sequence: CASSYSGTGSTEAFF. For the CDR3, the DNA is TGTGCCAGCAGTTACTCGGGGACAGGGAGCACTGAAGCTTTCTTT.

The chain combines TRBV7-9 with TRBJ2-3; D is possibly TRBD2 (6 bases). Deletions cut 5 bases from V and 2 bases from J, with 17 bases between. The germline V gene encodes CDR1 SEHNR and CDR2 FQNEAQ (reference sequence). The CDR3 is made up of 16 amino acids. For the CDR3, the DNA is TGTGCCAGCAGCCAAGCCCGGGGGAAGTCCACAGATACGCAGTATTTT. Protein sequence: CASSQARGKSTDTQYF.

The rearrangement joins TRBV12-3 or TRBV12-4 to TRBJ1-5; 7 bases align to TRBD1. The J segment lost 3 bases and the V segment lost 4 bases, leaving 3 bases of the junction unmatched. This CDR3 is built from 14 residues. CDR3 sequence reads: CASSYDRVNQPQHF. The CDR3 region has the DNA TGTGCCAGCAGTTATGACAGGGTCAATCAGCCCCAGCATTTT.

DNA of the CDR3: TGTGCCACCAGCAGAGATCTTGGGGCTGGCTATGGCTACACCTTC. Translation: CATSRDLGAGYGYTF. This chain connects TRBV15 to TRBJ1-2; D possibly corresponds to TRBD1 (5 bases). The V and J ends lost 0 bases and 4 bases respectively, with 12 bases between them. CDR1 is LNHNV, CDR2 YYDKDF, per germline (reference sequence). This CDR3 is built from 15 residues.

This clonotype was counted between two and nine times. The CDR3 loop is CASRSRRGHDGYTF. CDR3 bases: TGTGCCAGCAGAAGCAGACGGGGGCATGATGGCTACACCTTC. This chain uses TRBV4-2 with TRBJ1-2; D possibly corresponds to TRBD1 (6 bases). Per the germline V gene, CDR1 is LGHNA and CDR2 is YNFKEQ. The CDR3 consists of 14 residues. V was trimmed by 6 bases and J by 6 bases, leaving 17 bases between them.

Relative to its sample, this clonotype is medium-sized (0.01 to 0.1%). J is TRBJ1-4 and V is TRBV6-1, with 7 bases that match TRBD1. V gave up 5 bases and J gave up 5 bases; unmatched junction bases: 5. Germline CDR1 is MNHNS and CDR2 is SASEGT. The CDR3 extends over 14 amino acids. The CDR3 DNA reads as TGTGCCAGCAGTACGGGACAGAAAAATGAAAAACTGTTTTTT. Protein product: CASSTGQKNEKLFF.

This clonotype was seen a few times. This rearrangement joins TRBV28 to TRBJ1-4; D unresolved. This CDR3 contains 16 residues. V lost 2 bases to trimming and J lost 0 bases, with 10 bases between them. Germline V gives CDR1 MDHEN, CDR2 SYDVKM. CDR3 sequence (DNA): TGTGCCAGCAGTTTACCGGGTTTTGCAACTAATGAAAAACTGTTTTTT. It is translated as CASSLPGFATNEKLFF.

Comments on this clonotype: Just one base apart from a much larger clone, this may be a read error. The chain combines TRBV7-2 with TRBJ1-5; the match to TRBD1 covers 7 bases. After removal of 5 bases from V and 6 bases from J, the junction contained 10 bases not matched to a gene. The CDR3 is 15 amino acids. Germline CDR1 is SGHTA and CDR2 is FQGNSA. CDR3 sequence (DNA): TGTGCCAGCAGCCCGGGAGGGGGCGGAAGTCAGCCCCAGCATTTT. Its translation: CASSPGGGGSQPQHF.

V gene TRBV4-1 combines with J gene TRBJ2-3, with 7 bases aligning to TRBD2. Germline trimming cut 0 bases from V and 4 bases from J; bases unmatched to any gene: 4. CDR1 and CDR2 from the germline V gene are MGHRA and YSYEKL. The CDR3 runs 15 residues. CDR3 nucleotides: TGCGCCAGCAGCCAAGATTTCCGGGGGGCAGATACGCAGTATTTT. Translation: CASSQDFRGADTQYF.